The entry that follows covers one TCR beta chain sequence. Its antigen remains unknown. The record originates from a study of T-cell memory formation after mild COVID-19. Study observations and caveats: CD4+ bias marked clones expanding day 15 to 37, unlike balanced contracting clones.

TCRdb reprocessed the 5' RACE reads via MiXCR and lists one record per CDR3 protein. The profile shows under 250,000 distinct CDR3 sequences, just over 9.5% of them singletons. The specimen sequenced was PBMCs or a T cell subset sorted from them (not recorded which). The TCR was taken from a man younger than 35 who had mild COVID-19 (a few samples of this study predate the infection). Cell type and time point are not known.

The CDR3 region has the DNA TGTGCCAGCAGCTTCCGGGACAACTCCTACAATGAGCAGTTCTTC. This gives the protein CASSFRDNSYNEQFF. This chain links TRBV12-3 or TRBV12-4 with TRBJ2-1; D perhaps matches TRBD1 (6 bases). Trimming shortened V by 6 bases and J by 0 bases, and 12 bases separated the two germline ends. This CDR3 is built from 15 residues.